The 21 T cell receptor beta chains listed next were all sequenced from one sample in a study of shared clonotypes between healthy human individuals (TCRdb year 2020). Library preparation used the immunoSEQ multiplex PCR assay. The table comes from immuneACCESS by way of TCRdb, which keeps in-frame sequences with V and J called. Part of the clones is missing from these tables; in studies checked, under half for an unresolved V gene and the rest for unknown reasons. The sample table holds under 1,900,000 clones, of which 98% were seen once. About 0.4% of the sample is in the top ten clones. The sample taken for sequencing was naive CD4+ T cells sorted from blood. The sample's cell subset or site, from its label and the paper: CD45RA+ positively selected. Receptors were obtained from a man aged 30 to 39 in good health.

This clone was seen a single time. The chain employs TRBV12-1 and TRBJ2-1; the table names TRBD1, a call not compared with the DNA. TRBV12-1 is an annotated pseudogene. The CDR3 extends over 14 amino acids. The CDR3 nucleotides read TGTGCCAGCAGCCTCTCCAGGTCCTACAATGAGCAGTTCTTC. Protein sequence: CASSLSRSYNEQFF.

This chain connects TRBV10-3 to TRBJ2-7, with 9 nucleotides matching TRBD1. The CDR3 consists of 14 residues. V lost 7 bases and J lost 2; bases outside the gene matches: 6. Germline CDR1 and CDR2: ENHRY and SYGVKD. CDR3 sequence reads: CAIKGTGNPYEQYF. CDR3 nucleotide sequence: TGTGCCATCAAAGGGACAGGGAATCCCTACGAGCAGTACTTC.

A note on this clone: The sample has other DNA sequences that encode this CDR3 too. The CDR3 reads CSVDRGNTGELFF. The CDR3, as DNA: TGCAGCGTCGACAGGGGGAACACCGGGGAGCTGTTTTTT. The chain links TRBV29-1 to TRBJ2-2, with 8 bases that match TRBD1. V trimming: 6 bases; J trimming: 1 base; junction bases outside the gene matches: 1. Germline V gene lookup returns CDR1 SQVTM and CDR2 ANQGSEA. This CDR3 contains 13 residues.

V usage is TRBV2 and J usage is TRBJ1-4, with D maybe TRBD1 (5 bases). Trimming took 6 bases from V and 10 from J, leaving 18 bases between them. The CDR3 runs to 14 residues. CDR1 and CDR2 from the germline V gene are SNHLY and FYNNEI. The CDR3 sequence is CASSLLPRGGKLFF. The CDR3 bases are TGTGCCAGCAGCCTCCTTCCACGGGGGGGAAAACTGTTTTTT.

About this clone: The sample has other DNA sequences that encode this CDR3 too. This chain joins TRBV30 and TRBJ2-5, with D hard to call. Trimming removed 2 bases at V and 5 bases at J, with 6 bases between. The CDR3 is 11 residues long. The germline gives CDR1 GTSNPN, CDR2 SVGIG (reference sequence). CDR3 nucleotides: TGTGCCTGGAGTATCCAGGAGACCCAGTACTTC. This encodes CAWSIQETQYF.

The chain is built from TRBV19 and TRBJ1-4, with D unclear. Germline loops: CDR1 LNHDA, CDR2 SQIVND (reference sequence). This CDR3 has 15 amino acids. Between the trimmed V and J ends, which lost 6 bases and 4 bases, there was a span of 15 bases. In nucleotides, the CDR3 is TGTGCCAGTAGCTCCGAAAGTTGGAGTAATGAAAAACTGTTTTTT. Translation: CASSSESWSNEKLFF.

This chain connects TRBV28 to TRBJ2-1, with 7 positions matching TRBD2. Germline values: CDR1 MDHEN, CDR2 SYDVKM. V lost 5 bases, J lost 7 bases, and 8 bases stayed unmatched. CDR3 length: 14 amino acids. For the CDR3, the DNA is TGTGCCAGCAGTCCCCTGAGGGAGGGGAATGAGCAGTTCTTC. It is translated as CASSPLREGNEQFF.

The chain combines TRBV27 with TRBJ1-5; perhaps TRBD1 as D (5 bases). The germline gives CDR1 MNHEY, CDR2 SMNVEV (reference sequence). The CDR3 is 14 residues long. V was clipped by 11 bases and J by 5 bases, with 19 bases between them. CDR3 DNA: TGTGCCCGCATAACCACAGGATACGATCAGCCCCAGCATTTT. It is translated as CARITTGYDQPQHF.

The chain joins TRBV5-1 to TRBJ1-5, with D possibly matching TRBD1 (5 bases). The CDR3 has 16 residues. Germline assignment: CDR1 SGHRS and CDR2 YFSETQ. V lost 4 bases, J lost 5 bases, and 19 bases lay in between. The CDR3 DNA reads as TGCGCCAGCAGCACGGGGACCGACGCAGCGCATCAGCCCCAGCATTTT. Translating it yields CASSTGTDAAHQPQHF.

The chain is built from TRBV2 and TRBJ2-7; D possibly corresponds to TRBD1 (6 bases). This CDR3 contains 15 residues. V shed 10 bases and J shed 0 bases, with 19 bases lying between them. Germline lookup yields CDR1 SNHLY and CDR2 FYNNEI. CDR3 residues: CATVDSGGVSYEQYF. The CDR3 DNA follows: TGTGCCACCGTGGACAGTGGCGGCGTCTCCTACGAGCAGTACTTC.

The chain employs TRBV28 and TRBJ2-7; no reliable D call. CDR1 MDHEN and CDR2 SYDVKM come from the germline V gene. The CDR3 is 11 amino acids. Trimming took 7 bases from V and 5 from J, leaving 9 bases between them. CDR3 coding DNA: TGTGCCAGCAAAAATGTGAACGAGCAGTACTTC. Protein product: CASKNVNEQYF.

The chain employs TRBV27 and TRBJ2-7; D may correspond to TRBD1 or TRBD2 (6 bases each). V was cut by 3 bases and J by 6 bases, with 15 bases left in between. This CDR3 contains 14 residues. Looked up from germline, CDR1 is MNHEY and CDR2 is SMNVEV (reference sequence). CDR3 region: CASSFSRGGTEQYF. The DNA for the CDR3 is TGTGCCAGCAGTTTCTCCAGGGGAGGAACCGAGCAGTACTTC.

The rearrangement uses TRBV11-2 and TRBJ1-4; the D is unclear. Germline CDR1 SGHAT, CDR2 FQNNGV. Deletions cut 2 bases from V and 7 bases from J, with 2 bases between. The CDR3 has 11 amino acids. CDR3 sequence: CASSLREKLFF. The CDR3 DNA reads as TGTGCCAGCAGCTTACGTGAAAAACTGTTTTTT.

V is TRBV28 and J is TRBJ2-6; 9 bases map to TRBD2. Unmatched junction bases numbered 12, after V lost 10 bases and J lost 2 bases. Germline values: CDR1 MDHEN, CDR2 SYDVKM. The CDR3 totals 17 residues. The CDR3 loop reads CATLRGGRAPGANVLTF. For the CDR3, the DNA is TGTGCCACCCTTCGGGGCGGGAGGGCGCCTGGGGCCAACGTCCTGACTTTC. The full variable domain, its missing parts supplied by reference TRBV28 and TRBJ2-6, is DVKVTQSSRYLVKRTGEKVFLECVQDMDHENMFWYRQDPGLGLRLIYFSYDVKMKEKGDIPEGYSVSREKKERFSLILESASTNQTSMYLCATLRGGRAPGANVLTFGAGSRLTVL.

The chain has TRBV6-5 and TRBJ2-3; D perhaps matches TRBD1 (6 bases). Germline loops: CDR1 MNHEY, CDR2 SVGAGI. The V gene lost 6 bases and the J gene lost 7 bases, with 11 bases spanning the gap. The CDR3 covers 12 residues. The CDR3 bases are TGTGCCAGCAGCAACAGGGCAAATACGCAGTATTTT. Translated, it gives CASSNRANTQYF.

This clone was seen only once. The chain is built from TRBV29-1 and TRBJ1-1, with D possibly TRBD1 on 5 matching bases. Germline-derived CDR1 and CDR2 are SQVTM and ANQGSEA. The V and J ends lost 6 bases and 3 bases respectively, with 17 bases between them. The CDR3 length is 14 residues. CDR3 bases: TGCAGCGTGGGACCTCTCCTTAGGGACACTGAAGCTTTCTTT. Translating gives CSVGPLLRDTEAFF.

V gene TRBV19 combines with J gene TRBJ1-5; D is undetermined. The germline V and J ends were trimmed by 3 bases and 6 bases, with 15 bases remaining between them. CDR1 and CDR2 from the germline V gene are LNHDA and SQIVND (reference sequence). This CDR3 has 15 amino acids. The CDR3, as DNA: TGTGCCAGTAGTATGGTAAGTGGGTACGGTCAGCCCCAGCATTTT. Translation: CASSMVSGYGQPQHF. The full variable domain, in which reference TRBV19 and TRBJ1-5 provide the parts outside the CDR3, is DGGITQSPKYLFRKEGQNVTLSCEQNLNHDAMYWYRQDPGQGLRLIYYSQIVNDFQKGDIAEGYSVSREKKESFPLTVTSAQKNPTAFYLCASSMVSGYGQPQHFGDGTRLSIL.

The chain joins TRBV5-1 to TRBJ2-2, with D hard to call. The CDR3 runs to 14 residues. Per germline, CDR1 SGHRS and CDR2 YFSETQ. The V and J ends lost 2 bases and 2 bases respectively, with 7 bases between them. This CDR3 is CASSFTDNTGELFF. CDR3 nucleotide sequence: TGCGCCAGCAGCTTCACAGATAACACCGGGGAGCTGTTTTTT. Drawing the rest from reference TRBV5-1 and TRBJ2-2, the complete variable domain is KAGVTQTPRYLIKTRGQQVTLSCSPISGHRSVSWYQQTPGQGLQFLFEYFSETQRNKGNFPGRFSGRQFSNSRSEMNVSTLELGDSALYLCASSFTDNTGELFFGEGSRLTVL.

This sequence joins TRBV18 and TRBJ1-1; the D is unclear. The germline V gene has CDR1 KGHSH and CDR2 LQKENI. Trimming removed 0 bases at V and 2 bases at J, with 16 bases between. The length of the CDR3 is 17 residues. The CDR3: CASSPPGFEVLNTEAFF. The CDR3 DNA follows: TGTGCCAGCTCACCACCGGGGTTCGAAGTCCTTAACACTGAAGCTTTCTTT.

Only one count was recorded for this clone. Sequence at one end of the junction differs from germline and may be a read error. The chain is built from TRBV4-3 and TRBJ1-2; TRBD1 might be the D (5 bases). CDR3 size: 17 residues. The germline V gene has CDR1 LGHNA and CDR2 YSLEER. CDR3 residues: CASSKETGTLLSYGYTF. DNA of the CDR3: TGCGCCAGCAGCAAAGAGACCGGGACGCTCCTTAGCTATGGCTACACCTTC.

The chain couples TRBV18 to TRBJ2-2, with TRBD1 as a possible D gene (5 bases). The ends were cut back, 4 bases at V and 5 bases at J, with 11 bases in the middle. This CDR3 is built from 14 residues. Germline CDR1 and CDR2: KGHSH and LQKENI. The CDR3 region is CASSLQGGTGELFF. The CDR3, as DNA: TGTGCCAGCTCACTTCAGGGCGGTACCGGGGAGCTGTTTTTT.